This T cell receptor (beta chain) was captured in a study of blood T cells in healthy people across ages. Overall study findings and caveats: Unsorted PBMC material precluded a definitive naive versus antigen-experienced comparison.

A second about 7 to 11 cycle PCR used barcoded and J-beta primers. TCRdb itself ran the 5' RACE reads through MiXCR, one entry per CDR3 protein. The sample contains about 1.8 million distinct CDR3 sequences, just under 50% of which appear only once. Germline CDR1 and CDR2: SEHNR and FQNEAQ (reference sequence). The CDR3 extends over 13 amino acids. V was trimmed by 5 bases and J by 7 bases, leaving 11 bases between them. Comments on this clonotype: The target antigen is unknown.

The source is a woman in her 40s in good health. This chain uses TRBV7-9 with TRBJ1-4; tentatively, D is TRBD1 (5 bases). Sequencing input: blood. The CDR3 sequence: CASSKGVLEKLFF. As DNA, the CDR3 is TGTGCCAGCAGCAAAGGGGTGCTTGAAAAACTGTTTTTT.